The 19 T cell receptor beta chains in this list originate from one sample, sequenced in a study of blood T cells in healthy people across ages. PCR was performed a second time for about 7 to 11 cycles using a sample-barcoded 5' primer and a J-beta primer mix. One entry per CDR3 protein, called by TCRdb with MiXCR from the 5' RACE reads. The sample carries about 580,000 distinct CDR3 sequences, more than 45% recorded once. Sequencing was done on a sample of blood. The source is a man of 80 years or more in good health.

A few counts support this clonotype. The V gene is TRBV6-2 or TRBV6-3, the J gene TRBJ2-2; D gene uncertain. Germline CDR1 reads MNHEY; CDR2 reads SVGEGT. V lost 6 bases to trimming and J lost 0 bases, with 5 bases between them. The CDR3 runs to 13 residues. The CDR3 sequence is CASRLTNTGELFF. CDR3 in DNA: TGTGCCAGCAGGCTCACGAACACCGGGGAGCTGTTTTTT.

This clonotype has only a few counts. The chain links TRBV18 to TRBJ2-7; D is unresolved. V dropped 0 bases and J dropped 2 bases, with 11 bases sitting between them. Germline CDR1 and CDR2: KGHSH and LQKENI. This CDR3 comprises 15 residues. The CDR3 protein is CASSPPSVRAYEQYF. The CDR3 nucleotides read TGTGCCAGCTCACCACCGTCGGTTAGGGCCTACGAGCAGTACTTC.

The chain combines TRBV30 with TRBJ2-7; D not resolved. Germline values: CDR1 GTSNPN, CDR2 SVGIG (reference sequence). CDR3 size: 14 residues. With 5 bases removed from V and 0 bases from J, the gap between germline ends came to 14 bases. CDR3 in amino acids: CAWPTLRSSYEQYF. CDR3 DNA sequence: TGTGCCTGGCCGACCCTAAGGAGCTCCTACGAGCAGTACTTC.

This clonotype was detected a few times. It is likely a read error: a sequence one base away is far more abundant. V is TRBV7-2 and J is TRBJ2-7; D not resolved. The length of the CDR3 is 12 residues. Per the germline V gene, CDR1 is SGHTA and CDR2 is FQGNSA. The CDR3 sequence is CPSSLVGYEQYF. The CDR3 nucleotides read TGTCCCAGCAGCTTAGTAGGGTACGAGCAGTACTTC.

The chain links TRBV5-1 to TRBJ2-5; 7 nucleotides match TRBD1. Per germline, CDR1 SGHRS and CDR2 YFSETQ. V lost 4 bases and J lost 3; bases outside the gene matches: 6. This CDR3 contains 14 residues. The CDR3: CASSRDSLKETQYF. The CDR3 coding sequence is TGCGCCAGCAGCCGGGACAGCCTAAAAGAGACCCAGTACTTC.

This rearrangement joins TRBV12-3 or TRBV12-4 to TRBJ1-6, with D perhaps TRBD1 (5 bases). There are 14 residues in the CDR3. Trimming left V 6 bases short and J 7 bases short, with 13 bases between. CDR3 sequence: CASSPWNRNSPLHF. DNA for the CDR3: TGTGCCAGCAGCCCATGGAACAGGAATTCACCCCTCCACTTT.

The CDR3 reads CASGQGDRYGYTF. The CDR3 DNA follows: TGTGCCAGCGGACAGGGGGATCGCTATGGCTACACCTTC. V gene TRBV2 combines with J gene TRBJ1-2, with TRBD1 identical over 10 bases. V shed 8 bases, J shed 4 bases, and the junction held 4 bases outside the gene matches. The CDR3 contains 13 residues. Germline V CDR1 and CDR2: SNHLY, FYNNEI.

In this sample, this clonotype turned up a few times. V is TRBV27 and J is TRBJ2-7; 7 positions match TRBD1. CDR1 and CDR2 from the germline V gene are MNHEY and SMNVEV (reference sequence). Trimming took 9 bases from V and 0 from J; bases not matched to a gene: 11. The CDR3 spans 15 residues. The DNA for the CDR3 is TGTGCCAGTTCCCCGGAAGGACAGGTCTCCTACGAGCAGTACTTC. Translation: CASSPEGQVSYEQYF.

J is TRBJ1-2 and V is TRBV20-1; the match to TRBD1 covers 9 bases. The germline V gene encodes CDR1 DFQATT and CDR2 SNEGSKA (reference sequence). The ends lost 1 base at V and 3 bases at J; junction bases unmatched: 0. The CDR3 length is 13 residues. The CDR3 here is CSARGDRDYGYTF. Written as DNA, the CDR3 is TGCAGTGCTAGAGGGGACAGGGACTATGGCTACACCTTC.

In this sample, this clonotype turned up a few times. CDR3 nucleotide sequence: TGCGCCAGCAGACCGGGTCCCAGCTCTGGGGCCAACGTCCTGACTTTC. Protein product: CASRPGPSSGANVLTF. The V gene is TRBV5-1, the J gene TRBJ2-6; D unclear. CDR3 length: 16 residues. Per germline, CDR1 SGHRS and CDR2 YFSETQ. Trimming removed 5 bases from V and 0 bases from J, with 12 bases in between. Full variable domain (outside the CDR3, taken from reference TRBV5-1 and TRBJ2-6): KAGVTQTPRYLIKTRGQQVTLSCSPISGHRSVSWYQQTPGQGLQFLFEYFSETQRNKGNFPGRFSGRQFSNSRSEMNVSTLELGDSALYLCASRPGPSSGANVLTFGAGSRLTVL.

The CDR3 sequence: CASSLGSTTSYEQYF. The CDR3 DNA follows: TGTGCCAGCAGCTTAGGGTCTACCACCTCCTACGAGCAGTACTTC. The V call is TRBV7-8, the J call TRBJ2-7; D unclear. The V end was cut by 1 base, the J end by 0 bases, with 10 bases between. The CDR3 runs 15 residues. Germline loops: CDR1 SGHVS, CDR2 FQNEAQ.

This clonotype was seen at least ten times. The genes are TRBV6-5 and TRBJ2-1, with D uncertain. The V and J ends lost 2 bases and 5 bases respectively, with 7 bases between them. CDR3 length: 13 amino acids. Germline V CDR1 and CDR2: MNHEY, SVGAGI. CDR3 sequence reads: CASSYGPNNEQFF. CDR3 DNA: TGTGCCAGCAGTTACGGACCGAACAATGAGCAGTTCTTC.

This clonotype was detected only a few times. Here the CDR3 DNA reads TGTGCCAGCAGCGTAGGTTATTCCACTGAAGCTTTCTTT. This codes for CASSVGYSTEAFF. The chain links TRBV9 to TRBJ1-1; D uncertain. Germline V lookup: CDR1 SGDLS, CDR2 YYNGEE. With 0 bases removed from V and 4 bases from J, the gap between germline ends came to 7 bases. The CDR3 totals 13 residues.

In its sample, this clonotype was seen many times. For the CDR3, the DNA is TGTGCCAGCAGTGACCAGGTCGGGGGAGAGGAATCACCCCTCCACTTT. Its translation: CASSDQVGGEESPLHF. The chain combines TRBV6-6 with TRBJ1-6; weak D call: TRBD1 (5 bases). Deletions cut 5 bases from V and 10 bases from J, with 21 bases between. CDR1 and CDR2 from the germline V gene are MNHNY and SVGAGI (reference sequence). The CDR3 has 16 residues.

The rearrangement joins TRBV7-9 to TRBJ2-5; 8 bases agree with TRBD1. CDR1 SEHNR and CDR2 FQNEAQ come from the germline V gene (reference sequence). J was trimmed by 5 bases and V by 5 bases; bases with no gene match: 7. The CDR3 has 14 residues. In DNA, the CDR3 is TGTGCCAGCAGCCTACGACAGGGGTGGGAGACCCAGTACTTC. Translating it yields CASSLRQGWETQYF.

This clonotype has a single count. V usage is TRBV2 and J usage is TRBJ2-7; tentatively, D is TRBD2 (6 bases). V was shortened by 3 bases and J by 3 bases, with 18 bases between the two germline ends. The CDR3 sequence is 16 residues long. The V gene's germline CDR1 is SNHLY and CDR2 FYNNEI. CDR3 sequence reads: CASSENQLANHYEQYF. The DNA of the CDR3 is TGTGCCAGCAGTGAGAACCAGCTAGCGAACCACTACGAGCAGTACTTC. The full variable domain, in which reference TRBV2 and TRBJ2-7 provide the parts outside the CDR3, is EPEVTQTPSHQVTQMGQEVILRCVPISNHLYFYWYRQILGQKVEFLVSFYNNEISEKSEIFDDQFSVERPDGSNFTLKIRSTKLEDSAMYFCASSENQLANHYEQYFGPGTRLTVT.

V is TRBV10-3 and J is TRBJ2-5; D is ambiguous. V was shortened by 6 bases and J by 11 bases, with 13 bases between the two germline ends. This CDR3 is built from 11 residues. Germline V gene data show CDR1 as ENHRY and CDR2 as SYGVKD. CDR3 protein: CAIRQTYGQYF. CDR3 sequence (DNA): TGTGCCATCAGACAAACCTACGGGCAGTACTTC.

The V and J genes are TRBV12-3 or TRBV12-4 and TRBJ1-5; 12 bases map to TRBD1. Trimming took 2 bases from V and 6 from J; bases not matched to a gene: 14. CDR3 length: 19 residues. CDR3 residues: CASSLYRGQGARGSQPQHF. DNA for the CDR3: TGTGCCAGCAGTTTATACCGGGGACAGGGGGCGCGAGGTAGTCAGCCCCAGCATTTT.

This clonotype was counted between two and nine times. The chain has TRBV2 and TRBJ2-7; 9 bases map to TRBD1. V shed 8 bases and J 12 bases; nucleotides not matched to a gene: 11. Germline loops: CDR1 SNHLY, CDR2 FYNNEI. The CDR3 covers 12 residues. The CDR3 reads CASGTGLGVAYF. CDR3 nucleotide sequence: TGTGCCAGCGGGACAGGGTTGGGGGTTGCGTACTTC.